This TCR beta chain was identified during a study of OX40 agonist ivuxolimab in advanced cancers. If patients had autoimmune disease history or systemic immunosuppression, they were excluded. This clone was counted only a few times. Its antigen remains unidentified. Germline values: CDR1 SGDLS, CDR2 YYNGEE. CDR3 size: 17 residues. Trimming removed 0 bases from V and 2 bases from J; junction bases left unmatched: 8. TCRdb keeps only in-frame clones here, not all; method: immunoSEQ multiplex PCR. In the table there are fewer than 55,000 clones, approximately 87% of which are singletons. The study, taken as a whole, reports: Researchers report that CD8+ T cells had, on average, more expanded clones than CD4+. CD4+ and CD8+ blood T cells expanded clonally by week 6 at 0.1 to 3.0 mg/kg.

The receptor comes from an adult with an advanced solid tumor such as melanoma, head and neck, liver or kidney cancer. The input for sequencing was CD4+ or CD8+ T cells sorted from blood, taken in a trial of the OX40 agonist ivuxolimab. This chain joins TRBV9 and TRBJ1-3, with 7 nucleotides matching TRBD1. As DNA, the CDR3 is TGTGCCAGCAGCGTAGCTACGAGACAGGGTCCTGGAAACACCATATATTTT. It specifies CASSVATRQGPGNTIYF. Full variable domain (remainder filled in from reference TRBV9 and TRBJ1-3): DSGVTQTPKHLITATGQRVTLRCSPRSGDLSVYWYQQSLDQGLQFLIQYYNGEERAKGNILERFSAQQFPDLHSELNLSSLELGDSALYFCASSVATRQGPGNTIYFGEGSWLTVV.